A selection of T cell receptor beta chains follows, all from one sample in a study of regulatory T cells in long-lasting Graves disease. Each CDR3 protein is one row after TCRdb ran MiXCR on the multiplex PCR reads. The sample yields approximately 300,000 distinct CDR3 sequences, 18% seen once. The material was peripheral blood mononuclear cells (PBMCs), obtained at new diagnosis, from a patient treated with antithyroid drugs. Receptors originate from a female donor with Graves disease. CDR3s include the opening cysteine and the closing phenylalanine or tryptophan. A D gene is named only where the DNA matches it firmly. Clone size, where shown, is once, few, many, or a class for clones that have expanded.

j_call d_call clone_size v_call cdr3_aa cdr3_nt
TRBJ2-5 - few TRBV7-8 CASSVDQETQYF TGTGCCAGCAGCGTCGACCAAGAGACCCAGTACTTC
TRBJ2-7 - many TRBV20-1 CSARAGTYEQYF TGCAGTGCCCGAGCAGGTACCTACGAGCAGTACTTC
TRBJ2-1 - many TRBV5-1 CASSLGTNLDEQFF TGCGCCAGCAGCTTGGGCACCAACTTGGATGAGCAGTTCTTC
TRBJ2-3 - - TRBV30 CAWRGGPDTQYF TGTGCCTGGAGGGGGGGGCCAGATACGCAGTATTTT
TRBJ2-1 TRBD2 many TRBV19 CASSIESGIYNEQFF TGTGCCAGTAGTATAGAGAGCGGGATATACAATGAGCAGTTCTTC
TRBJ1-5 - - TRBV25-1 CASSRRGSNQPQHF TGTGCCAGCAGTAGGAGGGGAAGCAATCAGCCCCAGCATTTT
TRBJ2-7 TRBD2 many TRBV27 CASSSGLAAYEQYF TGTGCCAGCAGCTCGGGACTAGCGGCCTACGAGCAGTACTTC
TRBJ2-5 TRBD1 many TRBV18 CASSPWDSPETQYF TGTGCCAGCTCACCTTGGGACAGCCCGGAGACCCAGTACTTC
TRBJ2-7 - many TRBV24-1 CATSGSGERAYEQYF TGTGCCACCAGTGGCTCGGGGGAACGGGCCTACGAGCAGTACTTC
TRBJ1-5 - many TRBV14 CASSLGLYQPQHF TGTGCCAGCAGCCTGGGACTATATCAGCCCCAGCATTTT
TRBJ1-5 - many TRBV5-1 CASSYRDGNQPQHF TGTGCCAGCAGCTACAGGGACGGCAATCAGCCCCAGCATTTT
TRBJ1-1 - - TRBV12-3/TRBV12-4 CASSLARGRATEAFF TGTGCCAGCAGTTTAGCGAGGGGGAGAGCTACTGAAGCTTTCTTT
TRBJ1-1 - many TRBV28 CASSPPTLGVEAFF TGTGCCAGCAGTCCTCCCACGTTAGGGGTTGAAGCTTTCTTT
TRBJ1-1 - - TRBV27 CASSLSRENTEAFF TGTGCCAGCAGTTTATCCAGGGAGAACACTGAAGCTTTCTTT
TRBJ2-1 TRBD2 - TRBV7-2 CASSRGLAVNEQFF TGTGCCAGCAGCCGGGGACTAGCTGTAAATGAGCAGTTCTTC
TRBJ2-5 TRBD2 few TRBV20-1 CSGEASGQKTQYF TGCAGCGGGGAGGCTAGCGGGCAAAAGACCCAGTACTTC
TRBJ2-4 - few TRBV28 CASSLAGLIAKNIQYF TGTGCCAGCAGTTTGGCAGGCCTAATAGCCAAAAACATTCAGTACTTC
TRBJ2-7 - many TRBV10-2 CASSESGRASYGQYF TGCGCCAGCAGTGAGTCGGGTAGGGCCTCCTACGGGCAGTACTTC
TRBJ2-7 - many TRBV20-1 CSAGGPGEQYF TGCAGTGCTGGAGGGCCTGGCGAGCAGTACTTC
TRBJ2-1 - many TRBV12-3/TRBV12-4 CASTYEGEWSHEQFF TGTGCCAGCACATACGAGGGGGAGTGGTCCCATGAGCAGTTCTTC
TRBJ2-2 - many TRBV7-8 CASSPPQLVAGELFF TGTGCCAGCAGCCCCCCCCAACTGGTGGCCGGGGAGCTGTTTTTT
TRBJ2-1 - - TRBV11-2 CASSSPPGNNEQFF TGTGCCAGCAGCTCCCCCCCGGGAAACAATGAGCAGTTCTTC
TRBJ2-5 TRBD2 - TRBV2 CASSLAGGQQETQYF TGTGCCAGCAGCTTAGCGGGGGGACAGCAAGAGACCCAGTACTTC
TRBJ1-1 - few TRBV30 CAWTKIGRYEAFF TGTGCCTGGACTAAAATTGGACGGTATGAAGCTTTCTTT
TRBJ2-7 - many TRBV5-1 CASSPLSLGSYEQYF TGCGCCAGCAGCCCACTAAGCCTGGGATCCTACGAGCAGTACTTC
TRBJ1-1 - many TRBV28 CASRLGTEAFF TGTGCCAGCAGATTGGGCACTGAAGCTTTCTTT
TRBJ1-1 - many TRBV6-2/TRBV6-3 CASSYSGGQEAFF TGTGCCAGCAGTTACTCGGGGGGGCAGGAAGCTTTCTTT
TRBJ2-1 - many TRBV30 CAWRVRGRDLNEQFF TGTGCCTGGAGAGTCAGGGGTAGGGACCTAAACGAGCAGTTCTTC
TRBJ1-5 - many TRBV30 CAWSVQGQQPQHF TGTGCCTGGAGTGTACAGGGTCAACAGCCCCAGCATTTT
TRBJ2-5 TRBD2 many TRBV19 CASKLAGGDLETQYF TGTGCCAGTAAGCTAGCGGGAGGAGACCTAGAGACCCAGTACTTC
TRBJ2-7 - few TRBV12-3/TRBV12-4 CASSTTRRPYKQYF TGTGCCAGTAGTACAACCAGGCGCCCTTACAAGCAGTACTTC
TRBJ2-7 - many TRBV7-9 CASSSRDASYEQYF TGTGCCAGCAGCTCCCGGGACGCATCTTACGAGCAGTACTTC
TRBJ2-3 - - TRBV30 CAYSKPTGLANTQYF TGTGCCTACAGCAAACCGACAGGACTGGCGAATACGCAGTATTTT
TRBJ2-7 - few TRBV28 CASRVGGLWGRTYEQYF TGTGCCAGCAGAGTTGGGGGATTGTGGGGGAGGACCTACGAGCAGTACTTC
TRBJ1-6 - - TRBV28 CASSTRGSENSPLHF TGTGCCAGCTCGACGCGGGGGTCCGAAAATTCACCCCTCCACTTT
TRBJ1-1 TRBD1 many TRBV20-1 CSAPRQGGDTEAFF TGCAGTGCCCCTAGACAGGGAGGGGACACTGAAGCTTTCTTT
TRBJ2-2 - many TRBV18 CASSPRADTGELFF TGTGCCAGCTCACCACGGGCAGACACCGGGGAGCTGTTTTTT
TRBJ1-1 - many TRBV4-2 CASSQEVRKNTEAFF TGTGCCAGCAGCCAAGAAGTACGGAAGAACACTGAAGCTTTCTTT
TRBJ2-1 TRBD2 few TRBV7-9 CASKEFSGVEQFF TGTGCCAGCAAAGAATTTAGCGGGGTTGAGCAGTTCTTC
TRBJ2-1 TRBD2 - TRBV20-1 CSASGGSGRNEQFF TGCAGTGCTAGCGGTGGTAGCGGGAGAAATGAGCAGTTCTTC
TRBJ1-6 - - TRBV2 CASHREDSPLHF TGTGCCAGCCACAGGGAGGATTCACCCCTCCACTTT
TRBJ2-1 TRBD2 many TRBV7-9 CASSPRQGEVASGTINEQFF TGTGCCAGCAGCCCACGACAGGGAGAAGTGGCTAGCGGGACTATCAATGAGCAGTTCTTC
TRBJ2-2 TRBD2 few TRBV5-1 CASSAGLAGENGELFF TGCGCCAGCAGCGCCGGACTAGCGGGAGAAAACGGGGAGCTGTTTTTT
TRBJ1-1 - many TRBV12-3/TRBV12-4 CASSFPENTEAFF TGTGCCAGCAGTTTTCCAGAGAACACTGAAGCTTTCTTT
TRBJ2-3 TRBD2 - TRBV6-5 CASSYPPGLAGATDTQYF TGTGCCAGCAGTTATCCCCCGGGACTAGCGGGAGCCACAGATACGCAGTATTTT
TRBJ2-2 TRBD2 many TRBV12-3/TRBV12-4 CASRPSGRVVGELFF TGTGCCAGCAGACCTAGCGGGAGGGTAGTCGGGGAGCTGTTTTTT
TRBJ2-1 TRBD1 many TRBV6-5 CASSYSSIAGGLYEQFF TGTGCCAGCAGTTACTCGAGTATAGCAGGGGGTCTCTATGAGCAGTTCTTC
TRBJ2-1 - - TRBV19 CASRKAGPTSLRQFF TGTGCCAGTAGAAAAGCGGGCCCCACGTCCCTTAGGCAGTTCTTC
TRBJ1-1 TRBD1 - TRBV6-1 CASRLTGGVAFF TGTGCCAGCAGATTGACAGGGGGAGTTGCTTTCTTT
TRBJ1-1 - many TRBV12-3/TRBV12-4 CASSFGGRSTEAFF TGTGCCAGCAGTTTCGGGGGCAGATCTACTGAAGCTTTCTTT
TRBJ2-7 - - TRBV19 CASSITGLSYEQYF TGTGCCAGTAGTATCACCGGGCTCTCCTACGAGCAGTACTTC
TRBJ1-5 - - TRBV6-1 CASSVGRTSNQPQHF TGTGCCAGCAGTGTTGGACGGACAAGCAATCAGCCCCAGCATTTT
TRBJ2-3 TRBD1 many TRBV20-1 CSARTRGISTDTQYF TGCAGTGCTAGAACCAGGGGGATTAGCACAGATACGCAGTATTTT
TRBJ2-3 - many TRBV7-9 CASSLAGVFDTQYF TGTGCCAGCAGCTTAGCCGGAGTTTTTGATACGCAGTATTTT
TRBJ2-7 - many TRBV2 CASSEGGGFYEQYF TGTGCCAGCAGTGAGGGGGGCGGATTCTACGAGCAGTACTTC
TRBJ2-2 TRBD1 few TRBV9 CASSPQGAPFGELFF TGTGCCAGCAGCCCCCAGGGGGCCCCTTTCGGGGAGCTGTTTTTT
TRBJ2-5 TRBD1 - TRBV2 CASSSTGAEETQYF TGTGCCAGCAGTTCGACAGGGGCCGAAGAGACCCAGTACTTC
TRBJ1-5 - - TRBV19 CASSTGQNQPQHF TGTGCCAGTAGCACGGGCCAAAATCAGCCCCAGCATTTT
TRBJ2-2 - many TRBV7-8 CASSPRVAGELFF TGTGCCAGCAGCCCTCGTGTAGCCGGGGAGCTGTTTTTT
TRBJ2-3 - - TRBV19 CASSSNKGRSTQIPDTQYF TGTGCCAGTAGTAGTAATAAGGGAAGATCGACCCAGATACCAGATACGCAGTATTTT